One and the same sample provided the 20 T cell receptor beta chains below, sequenced in a study of T cell repertoires in cytomegalovirus infection. TCRdb reprocessed the reads via MiXCR and lists one record per CDR3 protein. The sample has fewer than 1,000,000 distinct CDR3 sequences, approximately 31% seen once. Their target antigens are unknown. This material consisted of cultured CD8+ T cells from PBMCs, taken from culture after CMV antigen stimulation. The receptors originated from a human donor in good health (CMV status not recorded). Some clones in this sample may be carry-over from other donors' samples.

The gene calls are TRBV7-6 and TRBJ2-1, with a tentative D call TRBD2 (6 bases). Germline assignment: CDR1 SGHVS and CDR2 FNYEAQ. This CDR3 spans 15 amino acids. V gave up 5 bases and J gave up 7 bases, with 18 bases separating them. The CDR3 DNA sequence: TGTGCCAGCAGCATCCGGGACTCCTTTCTAAATGAGCAGTTCTTC. Amino acids: CASSIRDSFLNEQFF.

J is TRBJ1-5 and V is TRBV6-6, with TRBD1 matching over 8 bases. V lost 6 bases and J lost 6; bases outside the gene matches: 7. Germline CDR1 reads MNHNY; CDR2 reads SVGAGI (reference sequence). The length of the CDR3 is 14 residues. This chain's CDR3 is CASRNRGAAQPQHF. In DNA form, the CDR3 reads TGTGCCAGCAGGAACAGGGGGGCCGCTCAGCCCCAGCATTTT.

The sample holds many counts of this clonotype. This chain links TRBV7-9 with TRBJ2-2, with no clear D. Between the trimmed V and J ends, which lost 4 bases and 6 bases, there was a span of 3 bases. This CDR3 spans 11 amino acids. The germline CDR1 and CDR2 sequences are SEHNR and FQNEAQ (reference sequence). The CDR3 nucleotides read TGTGCCAGCAGCTCCCCCGGGGAGCTGTTTTTT. Residues: CASSSPGELFF.

Turning to this clonotype: Germline is not matched at one junction end, which may reflect a read error. The V call is TRBV19, the J call TRBJ1-1, with unresolved D. The CDR3 has 13 residues. CDR1 is LNHDA, CDR2 SQIVND, per germline (reference sequence). The CDR3 coding sequence is TGTGTCAGTAGCGAAATGAAGGGCACTGAAGCTTTCTTT. Amino acids: CVSSEMKGTEAFF.

This clonotype was seen repeatedly, ten times or more. The chain couples TRBV7-6 to TRBJ1-5, with D tentatively TRBD1 (5 bases). V was pared by 5 bases and J by 4 bases, with 15 bases between. Per the germline V gene, CDR1 is SGHVS and CDR2 is FNYEAQ. This CDR3 has 15 amino acids. CDR3 loop: CASSPHGGRNQPQHF. The CDR3 bases are TGTGCCAGCAGCCCCCACGGGGGGAGGAATCAGCCCCAGCATTTT.

This chain uses TRBV6-5 with TRBJ2-1; 11 bases match TRBD2. CDR1 is MNHEY, CDR2 SVGAGI, per germline. The CDR3 spans 16 residues. The ends lost 0 bases at V and 8 bases at J; junction bases unmatched: 6. The CDR3 DNA follows: TGTGCCAGCAGTTACTCAGAGGGACTAGCGGTGGATGAGCAGTTCTTC. Its protein is CASSYSEGLAVDEQFF.

This rearrangement joins TRBV2 to TRBJ1-4; possibly TRBD1 for D (6 bases). The CDR3 runs to 15 residues. Germline CDR1 reads SNHLY; CDR2 reads FYNNEI. Trimming cost V 7 bases and J 0 bases, with 12 bases left between them. CDR3 region: CASKAGEATNEKLFF. The CDR3 DNA is TGTGCCAGCAAGGCAGGGGAGGCAACTAATGAAAAACTGTTTTTT.

The rearrangement links TRBV29-1 to TRBJ2-7; D not certain. Between the trimmed V and J ends, which lost 2 bases and 1 base, there was a span of 9 bases. CDR1 SQVTM and CDR2 ANQGSEA come from the germline V gene. The CDR3 contains 13 residues. DNA for the CDR3: TGCAGCGTTGAATGGGGAACTTCCTACGAGCAGTACTTC. Its translation: CSVEWGTSYEQYF.

The genes are TRBV5-7 and TRBJ2-7; D is undetermined. TRBV5-7 counts as an open reading frame of uncertain function. The CDR3 sequence is 12 residues long. Trimming stripped 0 bases from V and 4 bases from J, with 5 bases between. CDR3 region: CASSLEEYEQYF. CDR3 coding DNA: TGTGCCAGCAGCTTGGAGGAGTACGAGCAGTACTTC.

The chain has TRBV7-9 and TRBJ2-1, with D maybe TRBD1 (6 bases). The V and J ends lost 4 bases and 0 bases respectively, with 16 bases between them. CDR1 SEHNR and CDR2 FQNEAQ come from the germline V gene (reference sequence). This CDR3 has 17 residues. CDR3 residues: CASSSLGGSSSYNEQFF. CDR3 sequence (DNA): TGTGCCAGCAGCTCCCTAGGGGGTTCCAGCTCCTACAATGAGCAGTTCTTC.

This clonotype was seen at least ten times. The rearrangement joins TRBV7-2 to TRBJ2-7; D unclear. CDR3 size: 15 residues. V was pared by 0 bases and J by 3 bases, with 12 bases between. Germline loops: CDR1 SGHTA, CDR2 FQGNSA. DNA of the CDR3: TGTGCCAGCAGCTTAGCCTCCACCGTTGGCTACGAGCAGTACTTC. It yields the protein CASSLASTVGYEQYF. The whole variable domain, filled in from reference TRBV7-2 and TRBJ2-7, reads GAGVSQSPSNKVTEKGKDVELRCDPISGHTALYWYRQSLGQGLEFLIYFQGNSAPDKSGLPSDRFSAERTGGSVSTLTIQRTQQEDSAVYLCASSLASTVGYEQYFGPGTRLTVT.

The chain employs TRBV20-1 and TRBJ2-1, with 7 bases aligning to TRBD1. V lost 0 bases to trimming and J lost 7 bases; unmatched junction nucleotides: 9. Per the germline V gene, CDR1 is DFQATT and CDR2 is SNEGSKA (reference sequence). CDR3 length equals 15 residues. CDR3: CSARDSNTRGNEQFF. CDR3 nucleotides: TGCAGTGCTAGAGACTCGAATACCAGGGGGAATGAGCAGTTCTTC.

The V call is TRBV4-1, the J call TRBJ2-7, with D perhaps given as TRBD1 or TRBD2 (5 bases each). The germline CDR1 and CDR2 sequences are MGHRA and YSYEKL. This CDR3 contains 12 residues. V gave up 3 bases and J gave up 5 bases, with 8 bases separating them. The CDR3 DNA follows: TGCGCCAGCAGCCATTGGGACCACGAGCAGTACTTC. Its protein is CASSHWDHEQYF.

The gene calls are TRBV6-2 or TRBV6-3 and TRBJ1-1; D gene unclear. With 2 bases removed from V and 4 bases from J, the gap between germline ends came to 8 bases. Germline V gene sequence: CDR1 MNHEY, CDR2 SVGEGT. This CDR3 is built from 13 residues. The CDR3 DNA reads TGTGCCAGCAGTTACCCGAAGAGCACTGAAGCTTTCTTT. It translates to CASSYPKSTEAFF.

The chain joins TRBV12-3 or TRBV12-4 to TRBJ1-5, with D perhaps TRBD1 (5 bases). V was trimmed by 2 bases and J by 2 bases, leaving 10 bases between them. This CDR3 is 15 amino acids long. CDR3 nucleotide sequence: TGTGCCAGCAGTTTACAGGGCGGTGGCAATCAGCCCCAGCATTTT. Amino acid sequence: CASSLQGGGNQPQHF.

This chain uses TRBV27 with TRBJ2-7; TRBD2 matches at 8 bases. CDR3 length: 14 amino acids. Trimming cost V 6 bases and J 5 bases; bases outside gene matches: 9. Germline CDR1 is MNHEY and CDR2 is SMNVEV (reference sequence). This chain's CDR3 is CASRGPRGVNEQYF. In nucleotides, the CDR3 is TGTGCCAGCAGGGGACCGCGGGGGGTCAACGAGCAGTACTTC.

J is TRBJ1-2 and V is TRBV11-3; D is possibly TRBD1 (5 bases). The CDR3 loop spans 14 amino acids. The germline V gene encodes CDR1 SGHNT and CDR2 YENEEA. Trimming left V 0 bases short and J 8 bases short, with 13 bases between. The CDR3 protein is CASSLDHRGGGYTF. CDR3 nucleotide sequence: TGTGCCAGCAGCTTAGATCACCGGGGCGGAGGCTACACCTTC.

Details on this clonotype: No conserved phenylalanine or tryptophan is present at the end of the CDR3, so a read error is the likely explanation. The chain uses TRBV20-1 and TRBJ2-7, with D possibly TRBD2 on 5 matching bases. Germline V CDR1 and CDR2: DFQATT, SNEGSKA (reference sequence). This CDR3 is built from 14 residues. V lost 1 base and J lost 1, with 11 bases in between. For the CDR3, the DNA is TGCAGTGCTAGAGCCGGACGGGATTCCTACGAGCAGTACCTC. Encoded protein: CSARAGRDSYEQYL.

This clonotype was recorded at least ten times. This CDR3 is CASTQTGGLDEQFF. The CDR3 nucleotides are TGTGCCAGCACCCAGACAGGGGGTCTTGATGAGCAGTTCTTC. The V gene is TRBV6-6, the J gene TRBJ2-1; 9 bases are a match to TRBD1. The CDR3 is 14 amino acids. The V gene end was trimmed by 7 bases and the J gene end by 8 bases; junction bases not matched to a gene: 9. Germline CDR1 reads MNHNY; CDR2 reads SVGAGI (reference sequence).

This clonotype was recorded many times. The chain combines TRBV7-2 with TRBJ1-5; possible D gene TRBD1, 5 bases. V lost 1 base and J 4 bases, leaving 14 bases between the germline ends. CDR1 and CDR2 from the germline V gene are SGHTA and FQGNSA. The CDR3 covers 16 residues. The CDR3 loop is CASSLEGVVGNQPQHF. CDR3 sequence (DNA): TGTGCCAGCAGCTTAGAAGGGGTGGTGGGAAATCAGCCCCAGCATTTT.